These T cell receptor beta chains were read from a single sample in a study of CD8 T cells in Susac syndrome. TCRdb re-derived calls from the immunoSEQ multiplex PCR reads in MiXCR, one entry per CDR3 protein. This sample carries approximately 210,000 distinct CDR3 sequences, over 90% of them seen once, and the ten largest clones take around 0.16%. What was sequenced was CD4+ T cells from PBMCs. These receptors originate from a human donor with Susac syndrome. Both conserved end residues are part of each CDR3. D genes are given only for firm matches. Expanded clones get a size class; other rows say once, few or many, or leave the size out.

j_call v_call clone_size d_call cdr3_nt cdr3_aa
TRBJ1-2 TRBV5-1 . . TGCGCCAGCAGCCCGGACAATTATGGCTACACCTTC CASSPDNYGYTF
TRBJ1-2 TRBV19 . TRBD1 TGTGCCAGTAGTCCGACCTACACACAGGGGACAAAGGGCGGCTACACCTTC CASSPTYTQGTKGGYTF
TRBJ1-1 TRBV12-3/TRBV12-4 once TRBD1 TGTGCCAGCAGTCTACGCAGGGGGGGGAACACTGAAGCTTTCTTT CASSLRRGGNTEAFF
TRBJ1-5 TRBV20-1 . . TGCAGTGCTAGAGGGGCGGGGGGCCATCAGCCCCAGCATTTT CSARGAGGHQPQHF
TRBJ2-1 TRBV20-1 . . TGCAGTGCTCAATCGGCAGGGGCTGGTGGCAATGAGCAGTTCTTC CSAQSAGAGGNEQFF
TRBJ2-1 TRBV3-1 . TRBD2 TGTGCCAGCAGCCAAGATACGGGGGAGCGGGGGGGGTACAATGAGCAGTTCTTC CASSQDTGERGGYNEQFF
TRBJ1-5 TRBV30 . . TGTGCCTGGAGCCCCCGGGGCCGCGCCGGGGCCCAGCATTTT CAWSPRGRAGAQHF
TRBJ2-7 TRBV19 . . TGTGCCAGTAAAGGGACACCCTACGAGCAGTACTTC CASKGTPYEQYF
TRBJ1-5 TRBV18 . . TGTGCCAGCTCACCCCTAAGGATGGACAGCAATCAGCCCCAGCATTTT CASSPLRMDSNQPQHF
TRBJ2-5 TRBV12-5 . TRBD1 TGTGCTAGTGGTTTGGGACAGGGGGGTGAGACCCAGTACTTC CASGLGQGGETQYF